This passage covers 6 T cell receptor beta chains from one sample sequenced in a study of shared clonotypes between healthy human individuals. CD45RO-negative, CCR7-selected cells formed the naive CD8 fraction, which excluded terminally differentiated effector memory CD45RA+ cells. The protocol was immunoSEQ multiplex PCR, while the TCRdb copy is restricted to in-frame clones and leaves out a portion. Here the sample spans millions of clones, about 92% being singletons. Source material: naive CD8+ T cells from PBMCs. These receptors all come from a man in his late teens or twenties in good health. Some clones in this sample may be carry-over from other donors' samples.

The chain employs TRBV7-9 and TRBJ2-3; no clear D. This CDR3 is built from 15 residues. Germline V lookup: CDR1 SEHNR, CDR2 FQNEAQ (reference sequence). Trimming removed 7 bases at V and 2 bases at J, with 16 bases between. For the CDR3, the DNA is TGTGCCAGCACCCCAGACGTAAGTTCCACAGATACGCAGTATTTT. It codes for CASTPDVSSTDTQYF.

The rearrangement uses TRBV18 and TRBJ1-4, with no clear D. Trimming took off 3 bases at V and 7 bases at J, with 12 bases between the two ends. Germline-derived CDR1 and CDR2 are KGHSH and LQKENI. This CDR3 has 14 residues. Written as DNA, the CDR3 is TGTGCCAGCTCACCCCGGGGAAGTCCTGAAAAACTGTTTTTT. This codes for CASSPRGSPEKLFF.

The V call is TRBV27, the J call TRBJ1-2; D uncertain. This CDR3 spans 14 amino acids. Trimming removed 0 bases at V and 4 bases at J, with 9 bases between. CDR1 is MNHEY and CDR2 is SMNVEV in the germline V gene (reference sequence). The CDR3 region is CASSLSTHSYGYTF. As DNA, the CDR3 is TGTGCCAGCAGTTTATCGACACACTCCTATGGCTACACCTTC.

The chain couples TRBV9 to TRBJ2-7, with a weak D call TRBD1 (5 bases). V gave up 4 bases and J gave up 5 bases, with 16 bases separating them. Per the germline V gene, CDR1 is SGDLS and CDR2 is YYNGEE. The CDR3 totals 14 residues. The CDR3 region has the DNA TGTGCCAGCAGCCCCAAGGGGCAGTTCAACGAGCAGTACTTC. Protein product: CASSPKGQFNEQYF. The full variable domain, its missing parts supplied by reference TRBV9 and TRBJ2-7, is DSGVTQTPKHLITATGQRVTLRCSPRSGDLSVYWYQQSLDQGLQFLIQYYNGEERAKGNILERFSAQQFPDLHSELNLSSLELGDSALYFCASSPKGQFNEQYFGPGTRLTVT.

J is TRBJ2-7 and V is TRBV5-1; tentatively, D is TRBD2 (7 bases). With 4 bases removed from V and 5 bases from J, the gap between germline ends came to 19 bases. Per germline, CDR1 SGHRS and CDR2 YFSETQ. CDR3 length equals 15 residues. Here the CDR3 DNA reads TGCGCCAGCAGCGCCCTGGGGGGGCGAAAGGACGAGCAGTACTTC. It specifies CASSALGGRKDEQYF. Based on the CDR3 plus reference TRBV5-1 and TRBJ2-7, the full variable domain is KAGVTQTPRYLIKTRGQQVTLSCSPISGHRSVSWYQQTPGQGLQFLFEYFSETQRNKGNFPGRFSGRQFSNSRSEMNVSTLELGDSALYLCASSALGGRKDEQYFGPGTRLTVT.

The V gene is TRBV28, the J gene TRBJ2-7, with D possibly TRBD2 on 5 matching bases. The germline V gene has CDR1 MDHEN and CDR2 SYDVKM. This CDR3 is built from 18 residues. V lost 1 base and J lost 6, with 25 bases in between. The CDR3 region has the DNA TGTGCCAGCAGTTTATCAAGATTGGGGAGTGTGGGTCGGGGCGAGCAGTACTTC. Translation gives CASSLSRLGSVGRGEQYF. The full variable domain, with the rest looked up from reference TRBV28 and TRBJ2-7, is DVKVTQSSRYLVKRTGEKVFLECVQDMDHENMFWYRQDPGLGLRLIYFSYDVKMKEKGDIPEGYSVSREKKERFSLILESASTNQTSMYLCASSLSRLGSVGRGEQYFGPGTRLTVT.